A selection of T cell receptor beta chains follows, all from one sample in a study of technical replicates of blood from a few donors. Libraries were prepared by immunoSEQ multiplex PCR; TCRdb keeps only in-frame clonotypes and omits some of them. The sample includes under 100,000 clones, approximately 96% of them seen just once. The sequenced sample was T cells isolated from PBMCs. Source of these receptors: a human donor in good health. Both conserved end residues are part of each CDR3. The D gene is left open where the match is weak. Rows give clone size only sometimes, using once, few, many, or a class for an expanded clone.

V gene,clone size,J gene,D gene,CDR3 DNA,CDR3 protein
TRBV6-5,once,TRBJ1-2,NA,TGTGCCAGCAGTTACAGCAGGGGAGGGTTGGTAGGCTACACCTTC,CASSYSRGGLVGYTF
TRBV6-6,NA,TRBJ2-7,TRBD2,TGTGCCAGCAGCCCACCGGGAGGCTACGAGCAGTACTTC,CASSPPGGYEQYF
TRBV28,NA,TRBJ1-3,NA,TGTGCCAGCAGTTTATTTCAGAGGGCAAACACCATATATTTT,CASSLFQRANTIYF
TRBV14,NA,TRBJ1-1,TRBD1,TGTGCCGGACCACAGGGGGCCACTGAAGCTTTCTTT,CAGPQGATEAFF
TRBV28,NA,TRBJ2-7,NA,TGTGCCAGCAGTCCGCCACACTCAGGGTCCTACGAGCAGTACTTC,CASSPPHSGSYEQYF
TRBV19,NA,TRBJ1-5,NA,TGTGCCAGTAGTATAGGAGGACAGTTCAATCAGCCCCAGCATTTT,CASSIGGQFNQPQHF
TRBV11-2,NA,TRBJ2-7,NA,TGTGCCAGCAGCTTAGCCCCCTTGTCGGAGCAGTACTTC,CASSLAPLSEQYF
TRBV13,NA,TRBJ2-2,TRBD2,TGTGCCAGCAGCTTAGACGGCGGGAGCCATCGGAACACCGGGGAGCTGTTTTTT,CASSLDGGSHRNTGELFF
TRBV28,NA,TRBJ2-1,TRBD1,TGTGCCAGCAGTCTCCCGACAGGGACGGGTTACACGAATGAGCAGTTCTTC,CASSLPTGTGYTNEQFF
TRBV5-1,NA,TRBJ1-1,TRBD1,TGCGCCAGCAGCGCCGTTTCCGGGACAGGAACCGATGAAGCTTTCTTT,CASSAVSGTGTDEAFF
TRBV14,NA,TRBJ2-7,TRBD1,TGTGCCAGCAGCATTACAGGGGGCACGTACGAGCAGTACTTC,CASSITGGTYEQYF
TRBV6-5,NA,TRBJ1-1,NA,TGTGCCAGCAGTTACGAGAAGAGTTTCCAAGCTTTCTTT,CASSYEKSFQAFF
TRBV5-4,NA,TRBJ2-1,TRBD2,TGTGCCAGCAGCTTGAGCCTAGCGGGGGCCTACAATGAGCAGTTCTTC,CASSLSLAGAYNEQFF
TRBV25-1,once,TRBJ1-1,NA,TGTGCCAGCAGTGGATTAGGCAGGGTCGTATCTGAAGCTTTCTTT,CASSGLGRVVSEAFF
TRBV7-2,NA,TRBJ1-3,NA,TGTGCCAGCAGCTTAGCGCCTTTGTCACCCGGAGCCTATGGAAACACCATATATTTT,CASSLAPLSPGAYGNTIYF